The 8 T cell receptor beta chains given below trace back to one sample, sequenced in a study of T cell responses to AZD1222 COVID-19 vaccine. Sequencing used immunoSEQ multiplex PCR; TCRdb keeps in-frame clones, though not all of them. The data show approximately 130,000 clones, roughly 93% seen once. The material was peripheral blood, obtained on day 0 of AZD1222 vaccination. Source of these receptors: an adult in good health.

The rearrangement joins TRBV5-5 to TRBJ2-7, with D perhaps matching TRBD1 (5 bases). V was cut by 1 base and J by 7 bases, with 15 bases left in between. CDR1 and CDR2 from the germline V gene are SGHKS and YYEKEE (reference sequence). The CDR3 is made up of 14 amino acids. In DNA, the CDR3 is TGTGCCAGCAGCTTGCTGCAGGGAAGGTGGGAGCAGTACTTC. Translating gives CASSLLQGRWEQYF.

V usage is TRBV19 and J usage is TRBJ1-1; D is unclear. The CDR3 runs to 15 residues. Trimming stripped 3 bases from V and 0 bases from J, with 11 bases between. Germline CDR1 LNHDA, CDR2 SQIVND (reference sequence). The CDR3 DNA sequence: TGTGCCAGTAGTATTGGAGAATCCGTGAACACTGAAGCTTTCTTT. It encodes CASSIGESVNTEAFF.

The gene calls are TRBV19 and TRBJ1-4, with D unresolved. CDR3 size: 15 residues. The V gene lost 4 bases and the J gene lost 8 bases, with 17 bases spanning the gap. Germline assignment: CDR1 LNHDA and CDR2 SQIVND (reference sequence). For the CDR3, the DNA is TGTGCCAGTAGTAGGCCCGTCGATATGGGAGAAAAACTGTTTTTT. Its protein is CASSRPVDMGEKLFF.

The chain employs TRBV5-1 and TRBJ1-1; TRBD1 agrees at 7 bases. Losses at the gene ends were 0 bases for V and 8 bases for J; bases not matched to a gene: 4. Germline CDR1 SGHRS, CDR2 YFSETQ. The CDR3 length is 13 residues. The CDR3 loop is CASSLADRVEAFF. CDR3 DNA: TGCGCCAGCAGCTTGGCCGACAGGGTGGAAGCTTTCTTT.

The V call is TRBV5-1, the J call TRBJ1-1; D remains ambiguous. Germline CDR1 is SGHRS and CDR2 is YFSETQ. CDR3 length: 15 amino acids. Trimming removed 2 bases from V and 3 bases from J, with 14 bases in between. The CDR3 coding sequence is TGCGCCAGCAGCTTTAGACCATCCGGGGACACTGAAGCTTTCTTT. It codes for CASSFRPSGDTEAFF. The complete variable domain, with remaining parts taken from reference TRBV5-1 and TRBJ1-1, reads KAGVTQTPRYLIKTRGQQVTLSCSPISGHRSVSWYQQTPGQGLQFLFEYFSETQRNKGNFPGRFSGRQFSNSRSEMNVSTLELGDSALYLCASSFRPSGDTEAFFGQGTRLTVV.

Only a few counts were recorded for this clone. The chain is built from TRBV11-2 and TRBJ1-1, with D maybe TRBD1 (6 bases). CDR3 size: 15 residues. The V end lost 5 bases, the J end lost 2 bases, and 15 bases lay between the germline ends. Germline values: CDR1 SGHAT, CDR2 FQNNGV. CDR3 nucleotides: TGTGCCAGCAGCCCTAGACAGGTTCTTAACACTGAAGCTTTCTTT. Amino acids: CASSPRQVLNTEAFF.

The gene calls are TRBV30 and TRBJ1-4; maybe TRBD1 (6 bases). Per germline, CDR1 GTSNPN and CDR2 SVGIG (reference sequence). Trimming removed 5 bases from V and 7 bases from J, with 17 bases in between. This CDR3 contains 14 residues. CDR3 sequence (DNA): TGTGCCTGGGCTGGGGCAGGGGTACGTGAAAAACTGTTTTTT. This translates into CAWAGAGVREKLFF.

V usage is TRBV19 and J usage is TRBJ1-2; TRBD1 aligns across 7 bases. Trimming took 6 bases from V and 4 from J; bases not matched to a gene: 5. From germline, CDR1 is LNHDA and CDR2 SQIVND (reference sequence). This CDR3 is 13 amino acids long. The CDR3 region has the DNA TGTGCCAGTAGAGGACAGGACATCTATGGCTACACCTTC. It yields the protein CASRGQDIYGYTF.